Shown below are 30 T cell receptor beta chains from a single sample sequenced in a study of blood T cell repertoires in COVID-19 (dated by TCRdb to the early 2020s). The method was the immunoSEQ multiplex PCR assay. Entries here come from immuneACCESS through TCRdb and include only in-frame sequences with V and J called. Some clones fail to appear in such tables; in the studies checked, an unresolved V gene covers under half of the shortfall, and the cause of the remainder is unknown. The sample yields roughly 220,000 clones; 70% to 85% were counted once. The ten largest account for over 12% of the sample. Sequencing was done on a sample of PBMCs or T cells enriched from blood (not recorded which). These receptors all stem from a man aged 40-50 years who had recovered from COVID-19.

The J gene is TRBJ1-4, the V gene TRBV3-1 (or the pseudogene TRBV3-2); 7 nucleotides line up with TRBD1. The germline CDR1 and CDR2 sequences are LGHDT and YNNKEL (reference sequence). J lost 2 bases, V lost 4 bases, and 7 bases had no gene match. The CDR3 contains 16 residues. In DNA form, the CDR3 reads TGTGCCAGCAGCCTCTCGACAGGGATTACTAATGAAAAACTGTTTTTT. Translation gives CASSLSTGITNEKLFF.

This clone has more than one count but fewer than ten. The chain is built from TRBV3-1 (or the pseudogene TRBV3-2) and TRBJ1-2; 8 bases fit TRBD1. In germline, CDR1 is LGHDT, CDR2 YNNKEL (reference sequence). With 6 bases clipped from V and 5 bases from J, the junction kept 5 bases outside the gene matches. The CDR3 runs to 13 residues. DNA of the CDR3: TGTGCCAGCAGGACCACAGGGGGGTATGGCTACACCTTC. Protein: CASRTTGGYGYTF.

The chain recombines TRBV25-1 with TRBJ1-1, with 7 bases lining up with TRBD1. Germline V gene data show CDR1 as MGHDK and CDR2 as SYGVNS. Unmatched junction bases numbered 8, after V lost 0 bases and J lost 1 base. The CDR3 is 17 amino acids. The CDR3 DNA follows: TGTGCCAGCAGTGAATATAAACAGTCAGGGGGGAACACTGAAGCTTTCTTT. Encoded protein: CASSEYKQSGGNTEAFF.

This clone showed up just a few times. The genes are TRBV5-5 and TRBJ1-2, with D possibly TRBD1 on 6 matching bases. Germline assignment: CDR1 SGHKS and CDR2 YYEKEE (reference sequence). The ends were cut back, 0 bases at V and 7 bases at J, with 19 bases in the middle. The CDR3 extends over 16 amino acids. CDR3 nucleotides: TGTGCCAGCAGCTTGGTCCTTTCAGGGGAATTCGGTGGCTACACCTTC. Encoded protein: CASSLVLSGEFGGYTF.

CDR3: CASIPGQGQETQYF. The CDR3 region has the DNA TGTGCCAGCATCCCGGGACAGGGCCAAGAGACCCAGTACTTC. The chain couples TRBV28 to TRBJ2-5; 9 bases fit TRBD1. J lost 1 base, V lost 7 bases, and 4 bases had no gene match. Germline V lookup: CDR1 MDHEN, CDR2 SYDVKM. This CDR3 is 14 amino acids long.

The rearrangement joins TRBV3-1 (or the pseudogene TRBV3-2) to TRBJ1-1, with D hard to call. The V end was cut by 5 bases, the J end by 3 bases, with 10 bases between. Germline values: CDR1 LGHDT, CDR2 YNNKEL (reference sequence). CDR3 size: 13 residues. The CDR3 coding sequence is TGTGCCAGCAGCTACTCACGGTACACTGAAGCTTTCTTT. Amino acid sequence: CASSYSRYTEAFF.

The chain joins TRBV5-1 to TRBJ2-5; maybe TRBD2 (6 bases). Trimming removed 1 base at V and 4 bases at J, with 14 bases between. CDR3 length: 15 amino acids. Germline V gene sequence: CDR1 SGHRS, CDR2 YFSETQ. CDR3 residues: CASSLIGRRAETQYF. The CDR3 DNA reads TGCGCCAGCAGCTTGATTGGCAGGAGGGCAGAGACCCAGTACTTC.

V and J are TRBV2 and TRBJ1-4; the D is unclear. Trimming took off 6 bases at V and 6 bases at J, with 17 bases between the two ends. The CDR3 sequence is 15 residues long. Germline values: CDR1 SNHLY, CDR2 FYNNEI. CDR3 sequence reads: CASSVVAARDEKLFF. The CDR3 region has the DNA TGTGCCAGCAGCGTAGTGGCCGCGAGGGATGAAAAACTGTTTTTT.

CDR3 bases: TGTGCCAGCAGTGCTAAGGGGGCCATTGAGCAGTTCTTC. Translated: CASSAKGAIEQFF. The chain recombines TRBV27 with TRBJ2-1, with 7 bases lining up with TRBD1. CDR1 and CDR2 (germline): MNHEY, SMNVEV (reference sequence). Unmatched junction bases numbered 7, after V lost 5 bases and J lost 9 bases. The CDR3 has 13 amino acids.

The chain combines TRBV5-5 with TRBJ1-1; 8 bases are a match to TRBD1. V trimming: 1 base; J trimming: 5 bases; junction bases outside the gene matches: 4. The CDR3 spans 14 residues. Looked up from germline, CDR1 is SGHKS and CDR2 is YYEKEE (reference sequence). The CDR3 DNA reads TGTGCCAGCAGCTTGATGACAGGGGAGACTGAAGCTTTCTTT. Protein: CASSLMTGETEAFF.

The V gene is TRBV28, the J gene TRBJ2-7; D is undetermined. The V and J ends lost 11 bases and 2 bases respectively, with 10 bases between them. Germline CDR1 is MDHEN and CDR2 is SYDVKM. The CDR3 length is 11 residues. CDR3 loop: CAAASTYEQYF. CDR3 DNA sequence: TGTGCCGCGGCGTCTACCTACGAGCAGTACTTC.

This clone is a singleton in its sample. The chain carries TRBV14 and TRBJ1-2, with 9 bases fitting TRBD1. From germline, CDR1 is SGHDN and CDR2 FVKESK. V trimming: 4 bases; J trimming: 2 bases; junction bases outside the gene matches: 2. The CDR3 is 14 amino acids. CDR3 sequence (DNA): TGTGCCAGCAGCCGCGGACAGGGGAACTATGGCTACACCTTC. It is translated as CASSRGQGNYGYTF.

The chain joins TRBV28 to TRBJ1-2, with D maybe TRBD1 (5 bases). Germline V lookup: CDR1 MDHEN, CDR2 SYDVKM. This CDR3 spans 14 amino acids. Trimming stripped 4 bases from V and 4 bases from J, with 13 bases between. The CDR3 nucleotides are TGTGCCAGCAGTTGGGGGGACGGCAGCTATGGCTACACCTTC. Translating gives CASSWGDGSYGYTF.

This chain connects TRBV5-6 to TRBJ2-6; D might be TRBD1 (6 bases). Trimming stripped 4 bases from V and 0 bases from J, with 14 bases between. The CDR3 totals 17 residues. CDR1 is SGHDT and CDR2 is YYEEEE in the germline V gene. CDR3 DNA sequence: TGTGCCAGCAGCCTGACTCAGACAGGCTCTGGGGCCAACGTCCTGACTTTC. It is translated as CASSLTQTGSGANVLTF.

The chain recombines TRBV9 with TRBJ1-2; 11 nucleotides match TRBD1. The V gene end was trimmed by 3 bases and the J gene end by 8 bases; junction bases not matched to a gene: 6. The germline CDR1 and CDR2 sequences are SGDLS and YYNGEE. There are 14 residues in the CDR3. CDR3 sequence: CASSAGQGAYGYTF. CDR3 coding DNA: TGTGCCAGCAGCGCCGGACAGGGGGCTTACGGCTACACCTTC.

The CDR3 loop is CSVGPGTSGYEQYF. DNA for the CDR3: TGCAGCGTTGGCCCCGGGACTAGCGGCTACGAGCAGTACTTC. This sequence joins TRBV29-1 and TRBJ2-7; 11 bases are a match to TRBD2. Per the germline V gene, CDR1 is SQVTM and CDR2 is ANQGSEA. V lost 4 bases to trimming and J lost 3 bases; unmatched junction nucleotides: 5. This CDR3 comprises 14 residues.

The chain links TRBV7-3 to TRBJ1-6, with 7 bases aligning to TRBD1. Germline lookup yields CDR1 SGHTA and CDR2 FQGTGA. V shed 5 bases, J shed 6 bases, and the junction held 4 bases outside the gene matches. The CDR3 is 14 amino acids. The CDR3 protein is CASSETGINSPLHF. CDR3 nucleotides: TGTGCCAGCAGCGAGACAGGGATTAATTCACCCCTCCACTTT.

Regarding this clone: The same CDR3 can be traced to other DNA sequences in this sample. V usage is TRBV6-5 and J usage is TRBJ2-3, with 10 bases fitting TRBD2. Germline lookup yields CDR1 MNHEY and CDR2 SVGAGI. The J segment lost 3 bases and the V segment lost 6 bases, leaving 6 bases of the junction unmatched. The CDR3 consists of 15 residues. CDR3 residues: CASRRAGGRTDTQYF. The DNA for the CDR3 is TGTGCCAGCAGGCGAGCGGGAGGGCGTACAGATACGCAGTATTTT.

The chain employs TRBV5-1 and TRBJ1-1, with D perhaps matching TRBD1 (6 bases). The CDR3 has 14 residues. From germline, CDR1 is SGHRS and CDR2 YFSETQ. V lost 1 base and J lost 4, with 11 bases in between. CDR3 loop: CASSLTRGSTEAFF. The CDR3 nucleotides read TGCGCCAGCAGCTTGACCAGGGGAAGCACTGAAGCTTTCTTT.

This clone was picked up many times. CDR3 sequence reads: CASSPDYGYTF. In nucleotides, the CDR3 is TGCGCCAGCAGTCCAGACTATGGCTACACCTTC. The genes are TRBV23-1 and TRBJ1-2; no clear D. TRBV23-1 qualifies as an ORF whose function is uncertain. The length of the CDR3 is 11 residues. The germline V and J ends were trimmed by 4 bases and 3 bases, with 3 bases remaining between them.

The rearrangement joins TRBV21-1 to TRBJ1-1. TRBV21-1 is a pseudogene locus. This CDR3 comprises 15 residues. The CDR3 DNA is TGTGCCAGCAGGCCGAGGGAGACACGCAACACTGAAGCTTTCTTT. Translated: CASRPRETRNTEAFF.

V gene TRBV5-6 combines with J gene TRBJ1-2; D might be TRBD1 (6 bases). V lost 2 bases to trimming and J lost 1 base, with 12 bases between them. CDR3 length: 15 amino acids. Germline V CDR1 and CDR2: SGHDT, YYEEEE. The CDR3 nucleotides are TGTGCCAGCAGCTTACAGGGCTCCCATAACTATGGCTACACCTTC. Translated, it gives CASSLQGSHNYGYTF. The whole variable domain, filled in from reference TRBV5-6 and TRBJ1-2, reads DAGVTQSPTHLIKTRGQQVTLRCSPKSGHDTVSWYQQALGQGPQFIFQYYEEEERQRGNFPDRFSGHQFPNYSSELNVNALLLGDSALYLCASSLQGSHNYGYTFGSGTRLTVV.

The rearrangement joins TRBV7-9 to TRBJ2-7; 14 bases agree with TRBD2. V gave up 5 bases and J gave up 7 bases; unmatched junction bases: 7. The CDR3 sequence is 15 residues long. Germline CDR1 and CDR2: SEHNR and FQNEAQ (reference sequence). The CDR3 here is CASSPRLAGGEEQYF. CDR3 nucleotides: TGTGCCAGCAGCCCCCGACTAGCGGGAGGGGAGGAGCAGTACTTC. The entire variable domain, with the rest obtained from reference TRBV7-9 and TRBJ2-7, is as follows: DTGVSQNPRHKITKRGQNVTFRCDPISEHNRLYWYRQTLGQGPEFLTYFQNEAQLEKSRLLSDRFSAERPKGSFSTLEIQRTEQGDSAMYLCASSPRLAGGEEQYFGPGTRLTVT.

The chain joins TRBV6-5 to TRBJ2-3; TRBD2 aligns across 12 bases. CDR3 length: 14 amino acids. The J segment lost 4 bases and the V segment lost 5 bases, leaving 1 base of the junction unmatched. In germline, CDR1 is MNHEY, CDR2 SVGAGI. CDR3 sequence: CASSLAGGADTQYF. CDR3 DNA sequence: TGTGCCAGCAGTCTAGCGGGAGGGGCAGATACGCAGTATTTT.

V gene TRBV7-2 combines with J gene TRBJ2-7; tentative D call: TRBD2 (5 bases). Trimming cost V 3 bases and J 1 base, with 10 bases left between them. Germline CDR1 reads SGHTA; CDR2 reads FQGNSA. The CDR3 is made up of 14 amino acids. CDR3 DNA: TGTGCCAGCAGCTTTACTAGTTCTTCCTACGAGCAGTACTTC. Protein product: CASSFTSSSYEQYF.

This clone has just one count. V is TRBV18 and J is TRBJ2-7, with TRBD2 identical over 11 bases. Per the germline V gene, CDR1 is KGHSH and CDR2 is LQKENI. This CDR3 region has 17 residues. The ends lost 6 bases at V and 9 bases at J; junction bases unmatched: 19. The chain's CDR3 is CASSPSRGLAEITGQYF. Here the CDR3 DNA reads TGTGCCAGCTCCCCAAGTCGGGGACTAGCGGAGATCACGGGGCAGTACTTC.

The CDR3 bases are TGTGCCAGCACCTCCTTTCAGGGCAATGAGCAGTTCTTC. It is translated as CASTSFQGNEQFF. This chain uses TRBV9 with TRBJ2-1, with a weak D call TRBD1 (5 bases). Germline V gives CDR1 SGDLS, CDR2 YYNGEE. The CDR3 length is 13 residues. Trimming left V 6 bases short and J 6 bases short, with 13 bases between.

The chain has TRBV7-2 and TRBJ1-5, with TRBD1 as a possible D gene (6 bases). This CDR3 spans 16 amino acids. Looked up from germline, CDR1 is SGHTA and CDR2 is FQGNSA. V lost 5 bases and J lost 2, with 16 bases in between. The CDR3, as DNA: TGTGCCAGCAGCGAGGACAGCAACTCACGCAATCAGCCCCAGCATTTT. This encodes CASSEDSNSRNQPQHF.

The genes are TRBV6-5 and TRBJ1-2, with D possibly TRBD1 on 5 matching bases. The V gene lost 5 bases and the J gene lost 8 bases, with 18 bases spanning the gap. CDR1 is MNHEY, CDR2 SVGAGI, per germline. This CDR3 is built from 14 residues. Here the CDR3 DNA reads TGTGCCAGCAGTCAAAGGGGAGGGGCCCCCGGCTACACCTTC. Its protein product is CASSQRGGAPGYTF.

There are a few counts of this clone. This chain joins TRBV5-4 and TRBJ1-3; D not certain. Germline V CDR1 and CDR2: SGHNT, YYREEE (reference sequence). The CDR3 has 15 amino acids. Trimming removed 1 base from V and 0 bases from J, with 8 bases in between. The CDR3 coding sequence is TGTGCCAGCAGCTTGTGGGCCCCCTCTGGAAACACCATATATTTT. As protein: CASSLWAPSGNTIYF.